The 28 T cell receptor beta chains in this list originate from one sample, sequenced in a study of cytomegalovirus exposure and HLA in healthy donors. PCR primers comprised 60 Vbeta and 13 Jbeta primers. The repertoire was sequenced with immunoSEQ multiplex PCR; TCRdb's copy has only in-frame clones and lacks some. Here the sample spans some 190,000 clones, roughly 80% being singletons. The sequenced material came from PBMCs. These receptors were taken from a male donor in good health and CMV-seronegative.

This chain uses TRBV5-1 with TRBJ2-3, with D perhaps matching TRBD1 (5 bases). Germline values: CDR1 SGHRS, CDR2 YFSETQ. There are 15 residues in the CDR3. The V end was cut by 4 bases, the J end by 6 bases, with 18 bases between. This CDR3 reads CASSPRAGKQDTQYF. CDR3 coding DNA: TGCGCCAGCAGCCCCCGGGCAGGGAAACAGGATACGCAGTATTTT.

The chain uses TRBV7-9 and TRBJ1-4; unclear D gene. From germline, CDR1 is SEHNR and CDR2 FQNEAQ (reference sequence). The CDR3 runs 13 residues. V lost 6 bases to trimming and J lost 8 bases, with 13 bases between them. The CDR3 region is CASRALRKEKLFF. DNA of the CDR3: TGTGCCAGCAGGGCCCTCAGGAAGGAAAAACTGTTTTTT.

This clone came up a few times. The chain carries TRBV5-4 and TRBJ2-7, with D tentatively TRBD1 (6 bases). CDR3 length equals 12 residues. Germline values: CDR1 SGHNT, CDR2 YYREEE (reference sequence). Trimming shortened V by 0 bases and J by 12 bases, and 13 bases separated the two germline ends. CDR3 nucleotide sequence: TGTGCCAGCAGCTTGGGTGGGGGCAGAGGGTACTTC. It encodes CASSLGGGRGYF.

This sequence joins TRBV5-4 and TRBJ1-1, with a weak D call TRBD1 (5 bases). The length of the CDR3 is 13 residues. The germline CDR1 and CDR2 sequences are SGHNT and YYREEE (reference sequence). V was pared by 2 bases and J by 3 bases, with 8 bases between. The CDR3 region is CASSFTGDTEAFF. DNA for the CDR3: TGTGCCAGCAGCTTCACAGGAGACACTGAAGCTTTCTTT.

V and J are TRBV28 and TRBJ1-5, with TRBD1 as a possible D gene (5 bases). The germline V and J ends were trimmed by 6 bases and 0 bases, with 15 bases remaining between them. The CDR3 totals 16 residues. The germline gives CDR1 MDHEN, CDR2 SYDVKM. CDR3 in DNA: TGTGCCAGCAGCCCGGGCGGCAGGGATAGCAATCAGCCCCAGCATTTT. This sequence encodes CASSPGGRDSNQPQHF.

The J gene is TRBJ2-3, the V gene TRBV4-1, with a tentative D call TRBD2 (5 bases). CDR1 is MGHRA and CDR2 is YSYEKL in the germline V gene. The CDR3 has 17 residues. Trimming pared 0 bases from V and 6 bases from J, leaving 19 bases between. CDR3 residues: CASSQERGIGTSDTQYF. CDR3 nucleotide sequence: TGCGCCAGCAGCCAAGAGCGAGGGATCGGAACTTCGGATACGCAGTATTTT.

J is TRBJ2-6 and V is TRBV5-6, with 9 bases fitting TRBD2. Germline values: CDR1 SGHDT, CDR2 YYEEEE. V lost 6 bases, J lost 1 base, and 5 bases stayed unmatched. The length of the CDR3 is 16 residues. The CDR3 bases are TGTGCCAGCATCCTAGCGGGAAAGTCTGGGGCCAACGTCCTGACTTTC. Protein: CASILAGKSGANVLTF.

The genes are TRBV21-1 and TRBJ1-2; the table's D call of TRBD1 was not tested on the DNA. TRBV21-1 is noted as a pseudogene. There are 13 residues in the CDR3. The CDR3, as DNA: TGTGCCAGCAGCAAAGTCCCAGGGCATGGCTACACCTTC. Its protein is CASSKVPGHGYTF.

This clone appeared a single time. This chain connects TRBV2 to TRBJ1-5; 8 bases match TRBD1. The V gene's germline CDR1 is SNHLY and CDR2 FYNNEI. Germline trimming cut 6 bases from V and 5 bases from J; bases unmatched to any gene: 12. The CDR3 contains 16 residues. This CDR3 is CASSKGDRGGHQPQHF. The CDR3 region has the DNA TGTGCCAGCAGCAAGGGAGACAGGGGAGGGCATCAGCCCCAGCATTTT.

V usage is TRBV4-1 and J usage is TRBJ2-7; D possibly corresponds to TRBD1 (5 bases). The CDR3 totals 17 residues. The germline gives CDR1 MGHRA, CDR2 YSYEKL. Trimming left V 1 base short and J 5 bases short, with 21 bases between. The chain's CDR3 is CASSQVPADGAYDEQYF. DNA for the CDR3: TGCGCCAGCAGCCAAGTCCCCGCTGATGGGGCCTACGACGAGCAGTACTTC.

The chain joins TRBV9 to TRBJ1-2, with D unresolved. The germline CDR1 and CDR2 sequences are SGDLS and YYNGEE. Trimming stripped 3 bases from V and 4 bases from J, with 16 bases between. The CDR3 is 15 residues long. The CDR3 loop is CASSGARETFYGYTF. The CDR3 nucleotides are TGTGCCAGCAGCGGAGCCCGGGAGACCTTCTATGGCTACACCTTC.

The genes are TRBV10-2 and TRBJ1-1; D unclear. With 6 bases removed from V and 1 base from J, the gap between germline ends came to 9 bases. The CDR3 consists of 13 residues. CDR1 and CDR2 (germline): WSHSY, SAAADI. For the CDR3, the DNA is TGCGCCAGCAGGCGGGCCAAGAACACTGAAGCTTTCTTT. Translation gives CASRRAKNTEAFF.

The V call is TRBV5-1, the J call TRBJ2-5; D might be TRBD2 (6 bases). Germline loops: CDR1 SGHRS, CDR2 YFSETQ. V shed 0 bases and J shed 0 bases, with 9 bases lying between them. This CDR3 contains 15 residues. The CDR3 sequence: CASSLAREDQETQYF. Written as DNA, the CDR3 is TGCGCCAGCAGCTTGGCCAGGGAGGACCAAGAGACCCAGTACTTC.

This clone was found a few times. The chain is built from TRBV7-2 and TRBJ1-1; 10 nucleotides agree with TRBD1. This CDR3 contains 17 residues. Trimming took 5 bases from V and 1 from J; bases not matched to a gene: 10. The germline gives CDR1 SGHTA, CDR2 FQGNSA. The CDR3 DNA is TGTGCCAGCAGCAGCTTAAGGGACAGGGGCCCGAACACTGAAGCTTTCTTT. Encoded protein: CASSSLRDRGPNTEAFF.

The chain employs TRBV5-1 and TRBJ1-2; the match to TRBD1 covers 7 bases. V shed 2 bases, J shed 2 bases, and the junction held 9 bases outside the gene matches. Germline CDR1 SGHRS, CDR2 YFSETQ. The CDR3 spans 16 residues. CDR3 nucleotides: TGCGCCAGCAGCTTAAGTAGGACAGGCTTAAACTATGGCTACACCTTC. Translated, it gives CASSLSRTGLNYGYTF.

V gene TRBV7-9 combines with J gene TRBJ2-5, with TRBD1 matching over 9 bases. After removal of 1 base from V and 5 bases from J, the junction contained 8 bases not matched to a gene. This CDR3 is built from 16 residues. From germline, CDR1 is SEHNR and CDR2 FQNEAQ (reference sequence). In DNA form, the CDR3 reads TGTGCCAGCAGCTTAGTCTTGGACAGGGGTCGTGAGACCCAGTACTTC. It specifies CASSLVLDRGRETQYF.

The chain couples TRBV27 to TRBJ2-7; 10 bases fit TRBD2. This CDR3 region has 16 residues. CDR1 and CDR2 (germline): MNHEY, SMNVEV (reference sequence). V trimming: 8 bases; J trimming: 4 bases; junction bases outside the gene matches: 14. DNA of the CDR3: TGTGCCAGCCGACTTCCATTAGCGGGAGGAGTATACGAGCAGTACTTC. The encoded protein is CASRLPLAGGVYEQYF.

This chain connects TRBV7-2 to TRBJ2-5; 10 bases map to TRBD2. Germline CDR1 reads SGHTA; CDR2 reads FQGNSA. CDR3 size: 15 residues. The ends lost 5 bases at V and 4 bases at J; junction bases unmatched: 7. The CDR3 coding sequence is TGTGCCAGCAGCGGACGGGCTAGCGGGGGAGAGACCCAGTACTTC. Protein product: CASSGRASGGETQYF.

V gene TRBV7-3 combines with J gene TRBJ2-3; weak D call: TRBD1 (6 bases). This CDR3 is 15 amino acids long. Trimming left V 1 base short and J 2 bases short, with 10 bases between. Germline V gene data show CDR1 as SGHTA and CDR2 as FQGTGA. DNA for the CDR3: TGTGCCAGCAGCTTAATCGCAGGGGTCACAGATACGCAGTATTTT. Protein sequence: CASSLIAGVTDTQYF.

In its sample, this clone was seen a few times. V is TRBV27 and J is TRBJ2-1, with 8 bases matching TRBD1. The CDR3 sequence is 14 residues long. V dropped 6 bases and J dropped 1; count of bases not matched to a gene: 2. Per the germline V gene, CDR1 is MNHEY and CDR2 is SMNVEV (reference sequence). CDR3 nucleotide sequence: TGTGCCAGCAGAAGACAGGGGTCCTACAATGAGCAGTTCTTC. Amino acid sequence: CASRRQGSYNEQFF.

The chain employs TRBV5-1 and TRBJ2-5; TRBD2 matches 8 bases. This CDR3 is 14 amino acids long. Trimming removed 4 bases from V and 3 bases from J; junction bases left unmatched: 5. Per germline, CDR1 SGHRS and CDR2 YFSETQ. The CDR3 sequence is CASSVAGTEETQYF. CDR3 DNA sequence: TGCGCCAGCAGCGTAGCGGGAACTGAAGAGACCCAGTACTTC. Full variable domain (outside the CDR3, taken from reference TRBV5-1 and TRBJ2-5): KAGVTQTPRYLIKTRGQQVTLSCSPISGHRSVSWYQQTPGQGLQFLFEYFSETQRNKGNFPGRFSGRQFSNSRSEMNVSTLELGDSALYLCASSVAGTEETQYFGPGTRLLVL.

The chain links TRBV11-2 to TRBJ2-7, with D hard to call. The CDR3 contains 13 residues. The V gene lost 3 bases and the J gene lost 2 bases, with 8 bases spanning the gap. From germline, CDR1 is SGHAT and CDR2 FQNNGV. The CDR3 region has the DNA TGTGCCAGCAGCTTGGGCCCTACCTACGAGCAGTACTTC. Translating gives CASSLGPTYEQYF.

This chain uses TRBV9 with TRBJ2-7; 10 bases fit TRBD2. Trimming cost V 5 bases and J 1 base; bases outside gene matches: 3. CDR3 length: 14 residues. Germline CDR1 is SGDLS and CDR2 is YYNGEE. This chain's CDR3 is CASSVTSGSYEQYF. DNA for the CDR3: TGTGCCAGCAGTGTGACTAGCGGGTCCTACGAGCAGTACTTC. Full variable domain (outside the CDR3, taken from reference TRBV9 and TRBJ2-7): DSGVTQTPKHLITATGQRVTLRCSPRSGDLSVYWYQQSLDQGLQFLIQYYNGEERAKGNILERFSAQQFPDLHSELNLSSLELGDSALYFCASSVTSGSYEQYFGPGTRLTVT.

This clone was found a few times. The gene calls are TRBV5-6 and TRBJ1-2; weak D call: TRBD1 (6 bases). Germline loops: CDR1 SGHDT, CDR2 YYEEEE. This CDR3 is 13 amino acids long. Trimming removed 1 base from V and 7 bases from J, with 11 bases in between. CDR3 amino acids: CASSLNRVPGYTF. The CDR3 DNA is TGTGCCAGCAGCTTGAACAGGGTCCCTGGCTACACCTTC.

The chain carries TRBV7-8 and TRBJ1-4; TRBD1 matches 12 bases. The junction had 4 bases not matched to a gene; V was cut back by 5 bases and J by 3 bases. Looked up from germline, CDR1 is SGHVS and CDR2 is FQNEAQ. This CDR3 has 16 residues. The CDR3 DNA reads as TGTGCCAGCAGCCGGGACAGGGGGCGGCCTAATGAAAAACTGTTTTTT. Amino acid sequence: CASSRDRGRPNEKLFF.

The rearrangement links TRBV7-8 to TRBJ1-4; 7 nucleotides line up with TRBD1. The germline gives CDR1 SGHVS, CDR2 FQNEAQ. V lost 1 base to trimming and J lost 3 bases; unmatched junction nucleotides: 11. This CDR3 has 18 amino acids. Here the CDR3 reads CASSLGFLATGANEKLFF. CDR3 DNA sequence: TGTGCCAGCAGCTTAGGTTTTTTAGCTACAGGGGCTAATGAAAAACTGTTTTTT. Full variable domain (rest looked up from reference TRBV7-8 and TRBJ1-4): GAGVSQSPRYKVAKRGQDVALRCDPISGHVSLFWYQQALGQGPEFLTYFQNEAQLDKSGLPSDRFFAERPEGSVSTLKIQRTQQEDSAVYLCASSLGFLATGANEKLFFGSGTQLSVL.

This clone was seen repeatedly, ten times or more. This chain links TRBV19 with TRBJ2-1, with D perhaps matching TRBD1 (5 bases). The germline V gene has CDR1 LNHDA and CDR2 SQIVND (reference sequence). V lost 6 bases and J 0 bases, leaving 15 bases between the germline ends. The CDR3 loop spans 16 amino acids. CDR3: CASRGFGATSYNEQFF. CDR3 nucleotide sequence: TGTGCCAGTAGAGGTTTTGGGGCTACCTCCTACAATGAGCAGTTCTTC. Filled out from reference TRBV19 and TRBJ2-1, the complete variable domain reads DGGITQSPKYLFRKEGQNVTLSCEQNLNHDAMYWYRQDPGQGLRLIYYSQIVNDFQKGDIAEGYSVSREKKESFPLTVTSAQKNPTAFYLCASRGFGATSYNEQFFGPGTRLTVL.

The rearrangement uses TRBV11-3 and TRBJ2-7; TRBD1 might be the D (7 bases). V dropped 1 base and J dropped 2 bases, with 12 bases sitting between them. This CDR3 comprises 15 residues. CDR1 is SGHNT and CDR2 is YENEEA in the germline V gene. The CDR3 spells CASSLGGTATYEQYF. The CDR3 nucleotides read TGTGCCAGCAGCTTAGGCGGGACAGCTACCTACGAGCAGTACTTC.